This is a list of T cell receptor beta chains from one sample in a study of cytomegalovirus exposure and HLA in healthy donors. Libraries were prepared by immunoSEQ multiplex PCR; TCRdb keeps only in-frame clonotypes and omits some of them. The table has 150,000 to 200,000 clones, approximately 86% seen once. Sequenced input: PBMCs. Receptors were obtained from a woman aged 18-29 years in good health and CMV-seronegative. Both conserved end residues are part of each CDR3. A D gene is named only where the DNA matches it firmly. Size values are once, few and many counts, or a class for expanded clones, and some rows have none.

CDR3 length: 16; J gene: TRBJ1-1; V gene: TRBV15; clone size: -; D gene: -; CDR3 protein: CATSSFQGFTNTEAFF; CDR3 DNA: TGTGCCACCAGCAGCTTTCAGGGGTTTACGAACACTGAAGCTTTCTTT
CDR3 length: 14; J gene: TRBJ2-2; V gene: TRBV6-1; clone size: -; D gene: TRBD2; CDR3 protein: CASSYSGGTGELFF; CDR3 DNA: TGTGCCAGCAGTTATAGCGGGGGCACCGGGGAGCTGTTTTTT
CDR3 length: 14; J gene: TRBJ1-2; V gene: TRBV19; clone size: -; D gene: -; CDR3 protein: CASSIWGQDDGYTF; CDR3 DNA: TGTGCCAGTAGTATATGGGGCCAGGACGACGGCTACACCTTC
CDR3 length: 16; J gene: TRBJ2-1; V gene: TRBV4-3; clone size: -; D gene: TRBD2; CDR3 protein: CASSQDLAGGPGEQFF; CDR3 DNA: TGCGCCAGCAGCCAAGATCTAGCGGGAGGGCCGGGTGAGCAGTTCTTC
CDR3 length: 16; J gene: TRBJ1-2; V gene: TRBV5-4; clone size: -; D gene: TRBD1; CDR3 protein: CASSLARQGRANGYTF; CDR3 DNA: TGTGCCAGCAGCTTGGCCAGACAGGGGCGGGCCAATGGCTACACCTTC
CDR3 length: 13; J gene: TRBJ2-7; V gene: TRBV7-6; clone size: -; D gene: -; CDR3 protein: CASSSGQIYEQYF; CDR3 DNA: TGTGCCAGCAGCTCTGGACAGATCTACGAGCAGTACTTC
CDR3 length: 15; J gene: TRBJ1-2; V gene: TRBV4-3; clone size: -; D gene: TRBD1; CDR3 protein: CASSQDRGHNYGYTF; CDR3 DNA: TGCGCCAGCAGCCAGGACAGGGGGCACAACTATGGCTACACCTTC
CDR3 length: 18; J gene: TRBJ1-2; V gene: TRBV2; clone size: -; D gene: TRBD1; CDR3 protein: CASSESTGQHPNSYGYTF; CDR3 DNA: TGTGCCAGCAGTGAATCCACGGGACAGCATCCCAACTCCTATGGCTACACCTTC
CDR3 length: 14; J gene: TRBJ1-2; V gene: TRBV7-3; clone size: few; D gene: TRBD1; CDR3 protein: CASSAPGQGPRYTF; CDR3 DNA: TGTGCCAGCAGCGCACCGGGACAGGGGCCACGCTACACCTTC
CDR3 length: 14; J gene: TRBJ1-2; V gene: TRBV30; clone size: -; D gene: TRBD1; CDR3 protein: CAWSTPPSTGGYTF; CDR3 DNA: TGTGCCTGGAGTACACCCCCCTCGACAGGGGGCTACACCTTC
CDR3 length: 14; J gene: TRBJ2-7; V gene: TRBV7-6; clone size: -; D gene: -; CDR3 protein: CASSAGTSYYEQYF; CDR3 DNA: TGTGCCAGCAGCGCCGGGACATCATACTACGAGCAGTACTTC
CDR3 length: 16; J gene: TRBJ2-2; V gene: TRBV19; clone size: -; D gene: TRBD2; CDR3 protein: CASSVTSGHNTGELFF; CDR3 DNA: TGTGCCAGTAGTGTAACTAGCGGCCATAACACCGGGGAGCTGTTTTTT
CDR3 length: 14; J gene: TRBJ2-7; V gene: TRBV4-3; clone size: -; D gene: TRBD1; CDR3 protein: CASSQGDRGSEQYF; CDR3 DNA: TGCGCCAGCAGCCAAGGGGACAGGGGATCCGAGCAGTACTTC
CDR3 length: 13; J gene: TRBJ1-1; V gene: TRBV10-3; clone size: -; D gene: TRBD1; CDR3 protein: CAISPGQGTEAFF; CDR3 DNA: TGTGCCATCAGTCCGGGACAGGGCACTGAAGCTTTCTTT
CDR3 length: 16; J gene: TRBJ2-7; V gene: TRBV19; clone size: -; D gene: TRBD1; CDR3 protein: CASSNPGQGPSYEQYF; CDR3 DNA: TGTGCCAGTAGTAATCCCGGACAGGGACCCTCCTACGAGCAGTACTTC
CDR3 length: 15; J gene: TRBJ2-1; V gene: TRBV5-1; clone size: once; D gene: TRBD2; CDR3 protein: CASSFGGRANNEQFF; CDR3 DNA: TGCGCCAGCAGCTTTGGCGGGAGGGCCAACAATGAGCAGTTCTTC
CDR3 length: 15; J gene: TRBJ1-1; V gene: TRBV5-1; clone size: -; D gene: -; CDR3 protein: CASSLSGILLSEAFF; CDR3 DNA: TGCGCCAGCAGCTTGTCGGGGATCCTCCTGAGTGAAGCTTTCTTT
CDR3 length: 15; J gene: TRBJ2-7; V gene: TRBV14; clone size: few; D gene: -; CDR3 protein: CASSQTGLSHHEQYF; CDR3 DNA: TGTGCCAGCAGCCAGACGGGACTTAGTCACCACGAGCAGTACTTC
CDR3 length: 15; J gene: TRBJ2-7; V gene: TRBV4-2; clone size: once; D gene: -; CDR3 protein: CASSQVSGISYEQYF; CDR3 DNA: TGTGCCAGCAGCCAAGTTTCGGGAATTTCCTACGAGCAGTACTTC
CDR3 length: 14; J gene: TRBJ1-1; V gene: TRBV7-2; clone size: -; D gene: -; CDR3 protein: CASSPGHQNTEAFF; CDR3 DNA: TGTGCCAGCAGCCCTGGACATCAGAACACTGAAGCTTTCTTT
CDR3 length: 15; J gene: TRBJ1-1; V gene: TRBV4-1; clone size: once; D gene: -; CDR3 protein: CASSQGTRQVPEAFF; CDR3 DNA: TGCGCCAGCAGCCAAGGAACCCGTCAGGTACCTGAAGCTTTCTTT
CDR3 length: 15; J gene: TRBJ1-5; V gene: TRBV5-1; clone size: -; D gene: TRBD1; CDR3 protein: CASSPGQDSNQPQHF; CDR3 DNA: TGCGCCAGCAGCCCAGGACAGGATAGCAATCAGCCCCAGCATTTT
CDR3 length: 16; J gene: TRBJ2-7; V gene: TRBV13; clone size: -; D gene: TRBD1; CDR3 protein: CASSLGGFDRGYEQYF; CDR3 DNA: TGTGCCAGCAGCTTAGGAGGGTTCGACAGGGGCTACGAGCAGTACTTC
CDR3 length: 13; J gene: TRBJ1-2; V gene: TRBV27; clone size: -; D gene: -; CDR3 protein: CASSLGATYGYTF; CDR3 DNA: TGTGCCAGCAGCCTAGGGGCTACCTATGGCTACACCTTC
CDR3 length: 14; J gene: TRBJ2-1; V gene: TRBV9; clone size: -; D gene: -; CDR3 protein: CASSVGGLYNEQFF; CDR3 DNA: TGTGCCAGCAGCGTAGGGGGGCTCTACAATGAGCAGTTCTTC
CDR3 length: 14; J gene: TRBJ2-5; V gene: TRBV5-1; clone size: -; D gene: -; CDR3 protein: CASSGSGDQETQYF; CDR3 DNA: TGCGCCAGCAGCGGGTCGGGTGATCAAGAGACCCAGTACTTC
CDR3 length: 13; J gene: TRBJ1-1; V gene: TRBV2; clone size: -; D gene: -; CDR3 protein: CGSRGTAWEEAFF; CDR3 DNA: TGTGGCTCGAGGGGGACGGCCTGGGAGGAAGCTTTCTTT
CDR3 length: 18; J gene: TRBJ2-3; V gene: TRBV5-6; clone size: -; D gene: TRBD1; CDR3 protein: CASTPGQADLPSTDTQYF; CDR3 DNA: TGTGCCAGCACCCCAGGACAGGCTGATCTTCCCAGCACAGATACGCAGTATTTT
CDR3 length: 14; J gene: TRBJ1-2; V gene: TRBV6-1; clone size: -; D gene: -; CDR3 protein: CASSEGVSGGLYTF; CDR3 DNA: TGTGCCAGCAGTGAAGGGGTCAGCGGGGGCCTTTACACCTTC
CDR3 length: 14; J gene: TRBJ2-7; V gene: TRBV27; clone size: few; D gene: -; CDR3 protein: CASSSPRGLYEQYF; CDR3 DNA: TGTGCCAGCAGTTCCCCCAGGGGACTATACGAGCAGTACTTC
CDR3 length: 12; J gene: TRBJ1-2; V gene: TRBV29-1; clone size: few; D gene: TRBD1; CDR3 protein: CSVKDRSYGYTF; CDR3 DNA: TGCAGCGTTAAGGACAGGTCCTATGGCTACACCTTC
CDR3 length: 14; J gene: TRBJ1-5; V gene: TRBV19; clone size: -; D gene: TRBD1; CDR3 protein: CASRDREGNQPQHF; CDR3 DNA: TGTGCCAGTAGGGACAGGGAAGGGAATCAGCCCCAGCATTTT
CDR3 length: 15; J gene: TRBJ1-2; V gene: TRBV10-3; clone size: -; D gene: TRBD1; CDR3 protein: CAISLQTGTGNGYTF; CDR3 DNA: TGTGCCATCAGTCTTCAGACAGGGACTGGGAATGGCTACACCTTC
CDR3 length: 13; J gene: TRBJ1-2; V gene: TRBV2; clone size: -; D gene: -; CDR3 protein: CASTKAEGDGYTF; CDR3 DNA: TGTGCCAGCACCAAGGCAGAGGGCGATGGCTACACCTTC
CDR3 length: 13; J gene: TRBJ2-7; V gene: TRBV27; clone size: -; D gene: -; CDR3 protein: CASSLTRYYEQYF; CDR3 DNA: TGTGCCAGCAGTTTAACCAGGTACTACGAGCAGTACTTC
CDR3 length: 12; J gene: TRBJ1-2; V gene: TRBV28; clone size: -; D gene: -; CDR3 protein: CASSLGPDGYTF; CDR3 DNA: TGTGCCAGCAGTTTGGGGCCTGATGGCTACACCTTC
CDR3 length: 11; J gene: TRBJ1-2; V gene: TRBV5-6; clone size: -; D gene: -; CDR3 protein: CASSLGQGHTF; CDR3 DNA: TGTGCCAGCAGCTTGGGCCAGGGTCACACCTTC
CDR3 length: 14; J gene: TRBJ1-3; V gene: TRBV5-1; clone size: -; D gene: -; CDR3 protein: CASSLDVSGNTIYF; CDR3 DNA: TGCGCCAGCAGCTTGGACGTCAGTGGAAACACCATATATTTT
CDR3 length: 15; J gene: TRBJ2-5; V gene: TRBV7-6; clone size: -; D gene: -; CDR3 protein: CASSLSTAFQETQYF; CDR3 DNA: TGTGCCAGCAGCTTAAGTACAGCCTTCCAAGAGACCCAGTACTTC
CDR3 length: 14; J gene: TRBJ1-5; V gene: TRBV18; clone size: -; D gene: -; CDR3 protein: CASSPPGSNQPQHF; CDR3 DNA: TGTGCCAGCTCACCACCCGGTAGCAATCAGCCCCAGCATTTT
CDR3 length: 19; J gene: TRBJ2-3; V gene: TRBV9; clone size: -; D gene: TRBD2; CDR3 protein: CASSVDRLGGSGSTDTQYF; CDR3 DNA: TGTGCCAGCAGCGTAGATAGATTGGGCGGGAGCGGGAGCACAGATACGCAGTATTTT
CDR3 length: 16; J gene: TRBJ2-2; V gene: TRBV5-6; clone size: -; D gene: TRBD1; CDR3 protein: CASSLFGQANTGELFF; CDR3 DNA: TGTGCCAGCAGCTTGTTTGGACAGGCAAACACCGGGGAGCTGTTTTTT
CDR3 length: 13; J gene: TRBJ2-7; V gene: TRBV6-5; clone size: -; D gene: TRBD2; CDR3 protein: CASSYNGGYEQYF; CDR3 DNA: TGTGCCAGCAGTTACAACGGGGGGTACGAGCAGTACTTC
CDR3 length: 13; J gene: TRBJ1-1; V gene: TRBV9; clone size: -; D gene: -; CDR3 protein: CASSDEDTSLAFF; CDR3 DNA: TGTGCCAGCAGCGACGAGGACACCTCTTTGGCTTTCTTT
CDR3 length: 16; J gene: TRBJ1-1; V gene: TRBV19; clone size: -; D gene: TRBD1; CDR3 protein: CASSIVRGSMNTEAFF; CDR3 DNA: TGTGCCAGTAGTATTGTCAGGGGGTCCATGAACACTGAAGCTTTCTTT
CDR3 length: 14; J gene: TRBJ2-1; V gene: TRBV27; clone size: -; D gene: -; CDR3 protein: CASSLARAYNEQFF; CDR3 DNA: TGTGCCAGCAGTTTGGCCAGGGCCTACAATGAGCAGTTCTTC
CDR3 length: 13; J gene: TRBJ1-1; V gene: TRBV11-3; clone size: once; D gene: TRBD1; CDR3 protein: CASSLIGQAEAFF; CDR3 DNA: TGTGCCAGCAGCCTAATAGGACAGGCTGAAGCTTTCTTT
CDR3 length: 14; J gene: TRBJ1-1; V gene: TRBV2; clone size: -; D gene: -; CDR3 protein: CASSVRRKDTEAFF; CDR3 DNA: TGTGCCAGCAGTGTGAGGAGGAAGGACACTGAAGCTTTCTTT
CDR3 length: 15; J gene: TRBJ2-1; V gene: TRBV5-6; clone size: -; D gene: -; CDR3 protein: CASSFDRWDYNEQFF; CDR3 DNA: TGTGCCAGCAGCTTTGACAGGTGGGACTACAATGAGCAGTTCTTC
CDR3 length: 15; J gene: TRBJ1-1; V gene: TRBV5-4; clone size: -; D gene: TRBD1; CDR3 protein: CASSGGGGQRAEAFF; CDR3 DNA: TGTGCCAGCAGCGGCGGAGGGGGCCAGCGGGCTGAAGCTTTCTTT
CDR3 length: 16; J gene: TRBJ2-3; V gene: TRBV27; clone size: -; D gene: -; CDR3 protein: CASSLSGERGTDTQYF; CDR3 DNA: TGTGCCAGCAGTTTATCGGGGGAAAGGGGGACAGATACGCAGTATTTT
CDR3 length: 15; J gene: TRBJ2-7; V gene: TRBV27; clone size: -; D gene: TRBD1; CDR3 protein: CASSSQGQGQYEQYF; CDR3 DNA: TGTGCCAGCAGTTCCCAGGGACAGGGGCAGTACGAGCAGTACTTC
CDR3 length: 16; J gene: TRBJ2-2; V gene: TRBV4-2; clone size: -; D gene: -; CDR3 protein: CASSQVSSLNTGELFF; CDR3 DNA: TGTGCCAGCAGCCAAGTGAGTAGCCTGAACACCGGGGAGCTGTTTTTT
CDR3 length: 13; J gene: TRBJ1-5; V gene: TRBV28; clone size: -; D gene: -; CDR3 protein: CASRGGSNQPQHF; CDR3 DNA: TGTGCCAGCAGGGGGGGTAGCAATCAGCCCCAGCATTTT
CDR3 length: 11; J gene: TRBJ1-1; V gene: TRBV19; clone size: -; D gene: -; CDR3 protein: CASHGGVEAFF; CDR3 DNA: TGTGCCAGCCACGGGGGGGTTGAAGCTTTCTTT
CDR3 length: 13; J gene: TRBJ1-1; V gene: TRBV27; clone size: -; D gene: -; CDR3 protein: CASSISGMSGAFF; CDR3 DNA: TGTGCCAGCAGTATCTCAGGGATGAGTGGAGCTTTCTTT
CDR3 length: 15; J gene: TRBJ1-4; V gene: TRBV13; clone size: -; D gene: TRBD1; CDR3 protein: CASSRRTGTNEKLFF; CDR3 DNA: TGTGCCAGCAGCCGTCGGACAGGGACTAATGAAAAACTGTTTTTT
CDR3 length: 11; J gene: TRBJ1-2; V gene: TRBV6-1; clone size: few; D gene: -; CDR3 protein: CASRQFYGYTF; CDR3 DNA: TGTGCCAGCAGACAGTTTTATGGCTACACCTTC
CDR3 length: 13; J gene: TRBJ1-5; V gene: TRBV29-1; clone size: -; D gene: TRBD1; CDR3 protein: CSVGGQLNQPQHF; CDR3 DNA: TGCAGCGTTGGGGGACAGCTTAATCAGCCCCAGCATTTT
CDR3 length: 16; J gene: TRBJ2-7; V gene: TRBV6-5; clone size: -; D gene: TRBD2; CDR3 protein: CASSYAPGGNSYEQYF; CDR3 DNA: TGTGCCAGCAGTTACGCCCCGGGGGGAAACTCCTACGAGCAGTACTTC